The clone carrying this T cell receptor beta chain was recorded only once. Its antigen is unknown. CDR3 length: 14 residues. Germline V gene sequence: CDR1 MNHEY, CDR2 SMNVEV (reference sequence). V was shortened by 5 bases and J by 0 bases, with 11 bases between the two germline ends. The assay was immunoSEQ multiplex PCR, and TCRdb's table has in-frame clones only and misses some. The sample has around 20,000 clones; about 77% are singletons. This sample is drawn from a study of neoadjuvant nivolumab and ipilimumab in lung cancer. Study-level information: Nivolumab 3 mg/kg was given days 1, 15 and 29, plus ipilimumab 1 mg/kg day 1 in combination.

Study results and limitations: Pathologic regression was not significantly tied to TCR clonality. Compared with tumor-adjacent uninvolved lung, resected tumors showed greater richness and clonality. Only two of four nivolumab-treated tumors gained richness and clonality by surgery.

Sequencing used tumor tissue, obtained after neoadjuvant nivolumab, alone or with ipilimumab, at or shortly before surgery. This clonotype was obtained from an adult with non-small cell lung cancer. The rearrangement joins TRBV27 to TRBJ2-7; the D is unclear. The CDR3 is CASSATLSSYEQYF. DNA for the CDR3: TGTGCCAGCAGTGCAACATTGAGCTCCTACGAGCAGTACTTC.